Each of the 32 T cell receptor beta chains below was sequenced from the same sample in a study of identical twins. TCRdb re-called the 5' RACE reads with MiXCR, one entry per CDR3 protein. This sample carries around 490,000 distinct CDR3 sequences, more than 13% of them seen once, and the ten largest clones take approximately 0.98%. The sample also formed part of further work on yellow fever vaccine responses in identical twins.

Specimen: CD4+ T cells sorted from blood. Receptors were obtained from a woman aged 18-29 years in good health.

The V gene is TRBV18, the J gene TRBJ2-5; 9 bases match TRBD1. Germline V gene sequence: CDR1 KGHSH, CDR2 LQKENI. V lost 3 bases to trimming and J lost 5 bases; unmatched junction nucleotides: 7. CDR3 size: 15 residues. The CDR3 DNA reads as TGTGCCAGCTCACCGGGGACAGGGAATTGGGAGACCCAGTACTTC. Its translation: CASSPGTGNWETQYF.

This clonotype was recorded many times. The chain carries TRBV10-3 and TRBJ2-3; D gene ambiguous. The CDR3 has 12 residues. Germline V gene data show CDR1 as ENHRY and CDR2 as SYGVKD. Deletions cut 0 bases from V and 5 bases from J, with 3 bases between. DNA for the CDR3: TGTGCCATCAGTGAGTCGGGAGATACGCAGTATTTT. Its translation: CAISESGDTQYF.

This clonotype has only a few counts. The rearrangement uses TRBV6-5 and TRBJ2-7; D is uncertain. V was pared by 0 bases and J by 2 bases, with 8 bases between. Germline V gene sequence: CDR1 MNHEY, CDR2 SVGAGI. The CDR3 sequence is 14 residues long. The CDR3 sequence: CASSYSSGPYEQYF. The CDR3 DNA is TGTGCCAGCAGTTACTCTTCTGGACCCTACGAGCAGTACTTC.

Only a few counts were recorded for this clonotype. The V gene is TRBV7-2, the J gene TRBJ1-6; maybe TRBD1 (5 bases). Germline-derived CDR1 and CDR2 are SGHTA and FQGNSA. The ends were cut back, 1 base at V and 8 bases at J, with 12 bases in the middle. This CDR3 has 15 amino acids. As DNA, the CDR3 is TGTGCCAGCAGCTTAGTAGCAGGGATGGATTCACCCCTCCACTTT. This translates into CASSLVAGMDSPLHF.

The CDR3 spells CSAREGQSNQPQHF. The CDR3 DNA is TGCAGTGCTAGAGAAGGGCAGTCCAATCAGCCCCAGCATTTT. V is TRBV20-1 and J is TRBJ1-5; no firm D call. This CDR3 contains 14 residues. Germline values: CDR1 DFQATT, CDR2 SNEGSKA (reference sequence). Trimming pared 0 bases from V and 3 bases from J, leaving 9 bases between.

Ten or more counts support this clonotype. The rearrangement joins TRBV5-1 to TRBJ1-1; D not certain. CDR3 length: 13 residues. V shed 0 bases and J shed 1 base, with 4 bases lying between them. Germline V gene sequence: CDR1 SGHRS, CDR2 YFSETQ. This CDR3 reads CASSLAQNTEAFF. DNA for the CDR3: TGCGCCAGCAGCTTGGCCCAGAACACTGAAGCTTTCTTT.

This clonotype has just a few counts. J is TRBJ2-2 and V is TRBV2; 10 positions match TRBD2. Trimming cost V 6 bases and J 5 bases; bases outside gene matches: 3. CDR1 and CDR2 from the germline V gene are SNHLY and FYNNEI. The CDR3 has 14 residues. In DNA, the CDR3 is TGTGCCAGCAGGCCGGGACTAGCGACCGGGGAGCTGTTTTTT. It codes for CASRPGLATGELFF.

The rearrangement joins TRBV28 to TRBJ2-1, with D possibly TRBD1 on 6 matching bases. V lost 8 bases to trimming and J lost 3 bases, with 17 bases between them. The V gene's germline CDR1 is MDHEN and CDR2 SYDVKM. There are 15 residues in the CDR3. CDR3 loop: CASYRQVGDYNEQFF. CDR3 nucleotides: TGTGCCAGCTATCGACAGGTCGGGGACTACAATGAGCAGTTCTTC. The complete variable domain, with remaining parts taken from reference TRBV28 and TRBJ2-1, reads DVKVTQSSRYLVKRTGEKVFLECVQDMDHENMFWYRQDPGLGLRLIYFSYDVKMKEKGDIPEGYSVSREKKERFSLILESASTNQTSMYLCASYRQVGDYNEQFFGPGTRLTVL.

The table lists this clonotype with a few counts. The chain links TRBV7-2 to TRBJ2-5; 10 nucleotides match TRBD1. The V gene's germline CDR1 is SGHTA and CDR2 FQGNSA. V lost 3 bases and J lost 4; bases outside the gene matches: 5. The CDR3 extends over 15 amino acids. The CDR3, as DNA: TGTGCCAGCAGCTTCGACAGGGGGCAAAGAGAGACCCAGTACTTC. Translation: CASSFDRGQRETQYF.

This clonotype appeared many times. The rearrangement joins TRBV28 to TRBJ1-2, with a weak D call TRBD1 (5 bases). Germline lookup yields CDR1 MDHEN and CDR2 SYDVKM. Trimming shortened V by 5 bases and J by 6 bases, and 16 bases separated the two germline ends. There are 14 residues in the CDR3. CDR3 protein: CASSPWSGSNGYTF. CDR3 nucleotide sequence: TGTGCCAGCAGTCCATGGTCAGGGTCGAATGGCTACACCTTC.

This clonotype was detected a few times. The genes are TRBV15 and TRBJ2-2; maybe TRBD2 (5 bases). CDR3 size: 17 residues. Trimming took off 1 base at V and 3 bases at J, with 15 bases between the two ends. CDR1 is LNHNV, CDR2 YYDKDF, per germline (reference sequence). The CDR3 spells CATSRVGGSRYTGELFF. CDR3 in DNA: TGTGCCACCAGCAGAGTTGGTGGGAGTAGGTACACCGGGGAGCTGTTTTTT. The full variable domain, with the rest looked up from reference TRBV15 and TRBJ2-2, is DAMVIQNPRYQVTQFGKPVTLSCSQTLNHNVMYWYQQKSSQAPKLLFHYYDKDFNNEADTPDNFQSRRPNTSFCFLDIRSPGLGDTAMYLCATSRVGGSRYTGELFFGEGSRLTVL.

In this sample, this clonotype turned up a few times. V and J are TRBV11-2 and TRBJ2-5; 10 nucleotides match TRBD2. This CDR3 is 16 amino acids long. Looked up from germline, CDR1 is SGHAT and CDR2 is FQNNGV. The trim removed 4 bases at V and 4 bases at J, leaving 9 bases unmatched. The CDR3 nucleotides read TGTGCCAGCAGCTGGGCTAGCGGGAGTCAGGGAGAGACCCAGTACTTC. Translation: CASSWASGSQGETQYF.

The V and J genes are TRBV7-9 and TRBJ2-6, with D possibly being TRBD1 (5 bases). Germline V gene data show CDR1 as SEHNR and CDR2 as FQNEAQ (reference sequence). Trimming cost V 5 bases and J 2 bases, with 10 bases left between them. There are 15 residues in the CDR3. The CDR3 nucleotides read TGTGCCAGCAGCCCCCGCAGGGCTGGGGCCAACGTCCTGACTTTC. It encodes CASSPRRAGANVLTF.

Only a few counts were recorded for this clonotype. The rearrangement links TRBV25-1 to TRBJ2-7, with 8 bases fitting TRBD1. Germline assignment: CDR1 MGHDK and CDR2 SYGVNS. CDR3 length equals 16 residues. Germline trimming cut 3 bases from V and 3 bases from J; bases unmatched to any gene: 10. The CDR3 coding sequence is TGTGCCAGCAGTGATGCCCGGACAGGGAAGCTCTACGAGCAGTACTTC. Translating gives CASSDARTGKLYEQYF.

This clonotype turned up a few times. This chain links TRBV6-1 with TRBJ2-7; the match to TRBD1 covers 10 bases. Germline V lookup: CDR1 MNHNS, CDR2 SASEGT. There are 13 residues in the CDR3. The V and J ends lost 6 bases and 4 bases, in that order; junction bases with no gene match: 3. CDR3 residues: CASRTGGMYEQYF. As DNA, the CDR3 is TGTGCCAGCAGGACAGGGGGCATGTACGAGCAGTACTTC.

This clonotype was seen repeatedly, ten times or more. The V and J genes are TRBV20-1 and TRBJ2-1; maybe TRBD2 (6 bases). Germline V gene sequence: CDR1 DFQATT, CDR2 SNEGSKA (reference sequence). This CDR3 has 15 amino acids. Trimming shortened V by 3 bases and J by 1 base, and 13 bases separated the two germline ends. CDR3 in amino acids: CSASRDSSSYNEQFF. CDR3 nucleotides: TGCAGTGCTAGTCGGGACTCCTCATCCTACAATGAGCAGTTCTTC.

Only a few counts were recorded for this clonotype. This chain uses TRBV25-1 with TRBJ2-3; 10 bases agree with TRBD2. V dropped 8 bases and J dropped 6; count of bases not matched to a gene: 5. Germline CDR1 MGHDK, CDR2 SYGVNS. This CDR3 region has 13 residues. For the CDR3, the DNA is TGTGCCAGCGGTAAGACTAGCGGGGATACGCAGTATTTT. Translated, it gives CASGKTSGDTQYF.

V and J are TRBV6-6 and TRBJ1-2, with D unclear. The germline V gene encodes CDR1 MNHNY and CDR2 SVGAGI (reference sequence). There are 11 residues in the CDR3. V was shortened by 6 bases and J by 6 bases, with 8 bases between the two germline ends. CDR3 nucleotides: TGTGCCAGCAGAAACCAGGATGGCTACACCTTC. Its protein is CASRNQDGYTF.

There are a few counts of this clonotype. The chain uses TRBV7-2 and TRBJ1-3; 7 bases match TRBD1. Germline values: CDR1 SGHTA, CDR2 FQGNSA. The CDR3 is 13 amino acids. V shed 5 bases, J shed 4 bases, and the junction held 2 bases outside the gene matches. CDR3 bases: TGTGCCAGCAGCAGGGACAGCGGAAACACCATATATTTT. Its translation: CASSRDSGNTIYF.

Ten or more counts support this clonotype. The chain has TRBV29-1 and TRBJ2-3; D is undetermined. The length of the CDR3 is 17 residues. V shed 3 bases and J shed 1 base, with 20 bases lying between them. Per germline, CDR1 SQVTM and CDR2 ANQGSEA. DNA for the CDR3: TGCAGCGTTGAGTACCCCGGCGGAGATCACCGCACAGATACGCAGTATTTT. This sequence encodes CSVEYPGGDHRTDTQYF.

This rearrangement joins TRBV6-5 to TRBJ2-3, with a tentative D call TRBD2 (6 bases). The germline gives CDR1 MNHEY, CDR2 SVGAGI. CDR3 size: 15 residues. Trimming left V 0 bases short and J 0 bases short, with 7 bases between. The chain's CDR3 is CASSYSRESTDTQYF. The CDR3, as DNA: TGTGCCAGCAGTTACTCCCGGGAGAGCACAGATACGCAGTATTTT.

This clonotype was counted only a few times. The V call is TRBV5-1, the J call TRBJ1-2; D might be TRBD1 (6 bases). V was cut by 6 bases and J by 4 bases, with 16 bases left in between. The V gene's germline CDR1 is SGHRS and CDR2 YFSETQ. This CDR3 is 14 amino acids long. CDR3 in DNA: TGCGCCAGCACCTGGGACATCCAAGCCTATGGCTACACCTTC. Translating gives CASTWDIQAYGYTF.

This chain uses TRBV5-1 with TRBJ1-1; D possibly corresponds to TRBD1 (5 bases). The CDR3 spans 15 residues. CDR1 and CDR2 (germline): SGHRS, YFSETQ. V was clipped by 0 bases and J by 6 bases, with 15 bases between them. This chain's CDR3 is CASSLESRGDAEAFF. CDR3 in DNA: TGCGCCAGCAGCTTGGAGTCCAGAGGGGACGCTGAAGCTTTCTTT.

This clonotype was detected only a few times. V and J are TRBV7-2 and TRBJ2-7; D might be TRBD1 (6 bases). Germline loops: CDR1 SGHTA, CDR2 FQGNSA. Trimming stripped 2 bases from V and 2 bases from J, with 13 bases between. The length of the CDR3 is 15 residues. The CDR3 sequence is CASSLIDRLTYEQYF. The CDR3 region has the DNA TGTGCCAGCAGCTTAATCGACAGGTTAACCTACGAGCAGTACTTC. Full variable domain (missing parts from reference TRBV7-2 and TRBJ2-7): GAGVSQSPSNKVTEKGKDVELRCDPISGHTALYWYRQSLGQGLEFLIYFQGNSAPDKSGLPSDRFSAERTGGSVSTLTIQRTQQEDSAVYLCASSLIDRLTYEQYFGPGTRLTVT.

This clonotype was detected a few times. CDR3 amino acids: CASSADFMNTEAFF. In DNA form, the CDR3 reads TGTGCCAGCTCGGCGGATTTCATGAACACTGAAGCTTTCTTT. The genes are TRBV18 and TRBJ1-1; no clear D gene. Germline V CDR1 and CDR2: KGHSH, LQKENI. Trimming left V 6 bases short and J 0 bases short, with 11 bases between. The CDR3 spans 14 residues. The full variable domain, rest sourced from reference TRBV18 and TRBJ1-1, is NAGVMQNPRHLVRRRGQEARLRCSPMKGHSHVYWYRQLPEEGLKFMVYLQKENIIDESGMPKERFSAEFPKEGPSILRIQQVVRGDSAAYFCASSADFMNTEAFFGQGTRLTVV.

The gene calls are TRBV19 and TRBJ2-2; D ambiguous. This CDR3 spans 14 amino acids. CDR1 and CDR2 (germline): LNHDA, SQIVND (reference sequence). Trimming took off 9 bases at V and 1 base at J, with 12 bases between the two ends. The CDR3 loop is CASERPGNTGELFF. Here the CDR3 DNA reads TGTGCCAGCGAACGTCCGGGGAACACCGGGGAGCTGTTTTTT.

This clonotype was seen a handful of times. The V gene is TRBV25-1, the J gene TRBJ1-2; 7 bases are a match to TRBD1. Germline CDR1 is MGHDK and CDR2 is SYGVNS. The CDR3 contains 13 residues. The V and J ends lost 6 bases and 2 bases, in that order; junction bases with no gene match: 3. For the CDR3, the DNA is TGTGCCAGCAGAAAGACAGGGAACTATGGCTACACCTTC. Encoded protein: CASRKTGNYGYTF.

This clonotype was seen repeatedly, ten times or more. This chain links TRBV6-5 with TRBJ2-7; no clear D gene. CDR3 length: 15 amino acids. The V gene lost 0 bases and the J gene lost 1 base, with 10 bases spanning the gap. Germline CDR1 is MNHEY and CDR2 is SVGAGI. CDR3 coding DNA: TGTGCCAGCAGTTACTCGTGGGTCCAATCCTACGAGCAGTACTTC. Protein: CASSYSWVQSYEQYF.

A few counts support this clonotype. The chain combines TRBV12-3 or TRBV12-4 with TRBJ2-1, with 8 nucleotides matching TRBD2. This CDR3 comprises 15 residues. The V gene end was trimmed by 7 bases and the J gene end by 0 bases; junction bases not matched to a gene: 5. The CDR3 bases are TGTGCCAGCACCGAAGCGGGGGCCTCCTACAATGAGCAGTTCTTC. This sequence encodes CASTEAGASYNEQFF.

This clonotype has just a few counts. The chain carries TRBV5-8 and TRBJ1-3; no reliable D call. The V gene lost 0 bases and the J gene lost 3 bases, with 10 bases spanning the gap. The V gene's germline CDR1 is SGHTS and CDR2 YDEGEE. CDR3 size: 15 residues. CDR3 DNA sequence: TGTGCCAGCAGCTTGGATTGGACGGGTGGAAACACCATATATTTT. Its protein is CASSLDWTGGNTIYF.

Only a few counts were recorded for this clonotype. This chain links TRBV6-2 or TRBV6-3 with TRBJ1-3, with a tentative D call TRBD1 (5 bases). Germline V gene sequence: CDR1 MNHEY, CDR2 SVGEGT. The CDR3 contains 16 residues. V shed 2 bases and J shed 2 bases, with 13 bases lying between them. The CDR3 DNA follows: TGTGCCAGCAGTTACGAGGCGGGGGGAGCTGGAAACACCATATATTTT. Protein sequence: CASSYEAGGAGNTIYF.

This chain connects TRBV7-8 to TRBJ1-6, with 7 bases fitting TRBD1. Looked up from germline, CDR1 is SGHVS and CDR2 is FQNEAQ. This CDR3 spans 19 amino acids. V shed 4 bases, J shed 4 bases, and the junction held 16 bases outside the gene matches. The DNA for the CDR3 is TGTGCCAGCAGCTCGAAACAAGAAACAGGGGTTAGATATAATTCACCCCTCCACTTT. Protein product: CASSSKQETGVRYNSPLHF.